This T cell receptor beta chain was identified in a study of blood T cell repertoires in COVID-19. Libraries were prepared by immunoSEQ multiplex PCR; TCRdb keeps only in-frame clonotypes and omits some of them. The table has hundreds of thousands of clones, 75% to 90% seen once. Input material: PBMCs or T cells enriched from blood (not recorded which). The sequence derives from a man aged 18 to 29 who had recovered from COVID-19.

CDR3 sequence (DNA): TGTGCCAGTAGTATCGGCAGGGAAGAAAAACTGTTTTTT. Translation gives CASSIGREEKLFF. The chain uses TRBV19 and TRBJ1-4, with D possibly being TRBD1 (5 bases). The CDR3 length is 13 residues. Trimming took off 3 bases at V and 8 bases at J, with 10 bases between the two ends. CDR1 is LNHDA, CDR2 SQIVND, per germline (reference sequence).